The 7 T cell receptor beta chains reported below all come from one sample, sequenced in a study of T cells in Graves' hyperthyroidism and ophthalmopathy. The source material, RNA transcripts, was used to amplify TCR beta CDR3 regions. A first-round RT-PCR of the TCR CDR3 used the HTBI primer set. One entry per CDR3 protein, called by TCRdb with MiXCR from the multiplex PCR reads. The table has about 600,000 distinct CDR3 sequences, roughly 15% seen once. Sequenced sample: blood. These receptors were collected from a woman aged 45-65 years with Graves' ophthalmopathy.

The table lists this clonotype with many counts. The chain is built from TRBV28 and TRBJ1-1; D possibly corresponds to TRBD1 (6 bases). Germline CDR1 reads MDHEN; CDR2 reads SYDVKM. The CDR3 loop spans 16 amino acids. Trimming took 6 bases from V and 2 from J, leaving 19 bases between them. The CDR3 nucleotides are TGTGCCAGCAGCTTCTACCGGACAGCCGAAAACACTGAAGCTTTCTTT. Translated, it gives CASSFYRTAENTEAFF.

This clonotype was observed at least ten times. CDR3 sequence: CSAEVNTEAFF. DNA for the CDR3: TGCAGTGCTGAAGTGAACACTGAAGCTTTCTTT. The chain has TRBV20-1 and TRBJ1-1; D is uncertain. With 5 bases removed from V and 0 bases from J, the gap between germline ends came to 4 bases. Germline-derived CDR1 and CDR2 are DFQATT and SNEGSKA (reference sequence). The length of the CDR3 is 11 residues.

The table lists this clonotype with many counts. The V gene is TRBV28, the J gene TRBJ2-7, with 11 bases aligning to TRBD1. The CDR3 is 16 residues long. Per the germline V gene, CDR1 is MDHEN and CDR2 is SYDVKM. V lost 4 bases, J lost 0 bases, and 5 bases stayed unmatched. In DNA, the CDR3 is TGTGCCAGCAGTTCCTCCGGGACAGGGGGCTCCTACGAGCAGTACTTC. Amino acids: CASSSSGTGGSYEQYF.

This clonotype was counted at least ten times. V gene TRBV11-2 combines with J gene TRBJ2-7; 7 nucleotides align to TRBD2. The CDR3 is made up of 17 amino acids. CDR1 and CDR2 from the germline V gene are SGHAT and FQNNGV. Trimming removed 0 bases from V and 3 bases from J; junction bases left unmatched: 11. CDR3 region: CASSLEPVSSGHYEQYF. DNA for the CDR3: TGTGCCAGCAGCTTAGAGCCCGTAAGTAGCGGGCACTACGAGCAGTACTTC.

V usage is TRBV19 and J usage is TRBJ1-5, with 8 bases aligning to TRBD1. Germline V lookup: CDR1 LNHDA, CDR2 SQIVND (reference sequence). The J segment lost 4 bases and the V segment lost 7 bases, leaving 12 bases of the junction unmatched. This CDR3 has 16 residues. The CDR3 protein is CASMTLGQVENQPQHF. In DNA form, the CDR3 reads TGTGCCAGTATGACCTTGGGACAGGTTGAGAATCAGCCCCAGCATTTT.

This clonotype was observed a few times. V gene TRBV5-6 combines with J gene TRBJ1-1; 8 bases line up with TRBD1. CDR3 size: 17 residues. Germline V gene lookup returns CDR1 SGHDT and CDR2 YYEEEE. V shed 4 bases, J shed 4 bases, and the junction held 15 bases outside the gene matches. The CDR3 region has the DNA TGTGCCAGCAGCCCTGGACAGGGATTTTCGATGGGCACTGAAGCTTTCTTT. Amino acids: CASSPGQGFSMGTEAFF.

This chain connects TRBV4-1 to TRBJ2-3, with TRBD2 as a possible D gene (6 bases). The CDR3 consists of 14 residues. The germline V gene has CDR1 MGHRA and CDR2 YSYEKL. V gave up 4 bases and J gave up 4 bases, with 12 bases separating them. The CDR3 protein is CASSRYTGADTQYF. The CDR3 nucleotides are TGCGCCAGCAGCCGCTATACGGGAGCAGATACGCAGTATTTT.